These 13 T cell receptor beta chains came from one sample sequenced in a study of shared clonotypes between healthy human individuals. Sequenced by immunoSEQ multiplex PCR; TCRdb stores in-frame clones only, minus some. The repertoire holds 2 million to 2.5 million clones, with 92% as singletons. Sequenced input: naive CD4+ T cells from PBMCs. The subset here: CD45RA+ positively selected. All receptors derive from a man younger than 35 in good health. Some clones in this sample may be carry-over from other donors' samples.

The chain links TRBV14 to TRBJ1-2; tentatively, D is TRBD1 (5 bases). Per the germline V gene, CDR1 is SGHDN and CDR2 is FVKESK. The CDR3 extends over 14 amino acids. V gave up 3 bases and J gave up 4 bases, with 12 bases separating them. The CDR3 DNA is TGTGCCAGCAGCCAGGTGGGACGGAGCTATGGCTACACCTTC. It codes for CASSQVGRSYGYTF. Combining the CDR3 with reference TRBV14 and TRBJ1-2 gives the whole variable domain EAGVTQFPSHSVIEKGQTVTLRCDPISGHDNLYWYRRVMGKEIKFLLHFVKESKQDESGMPNNRFLAERTGGTYSTLKVQPAELEDSGVYFCASSQVGRSYGYTFGSGTRLTVV.

The chain's CDR3 is CASSRVTGGNEQYF. CDR3 DNA sequence: TGCGCCAGCAGCCGGGTGACAGGGGGCAACGAGCAGTACTTC. The rearrangement uses TRBV4-1 and TRBJ2-7, with 10 bases matching TRBD1. J gave up 5 bases and V 4 bases, and 5 bases lay outside the gene matches. The germline V gene encodes CDR1 MGHRA and CDR2 YSYEKL. The CDR3 covers 14 residues.

Details on this clone: Other DNA sequences of this sample code for an identical CDR3. The chain recombines TRBV2 with TRBJ2-1, with TRBD2 as a possible D gene (5 bases). The CDR3 is made up of 12 amino acids. Germline assignment: CDR1 SNHLY and CDR2 FYNNEI. Trimming left V 4 bases short and J 6 bases short, with 7 bases between. The CDR3 loop is CASSGLANEQFF. CDR3 nucleotides: TGTGCCAGCAGTGGTCTAGCCAATGAGCAGTTCTTC.

This clone was detected only once. The chain joins TRBV6-1 to TRBJ1-3; D is unresolved. The CDR3 covers 15 residues. V lost 1 base to trimming and J lost 5 bases, with 12 bases between them. Germline V CDR1 and CDR2: MNHNS, SASEGT. The CDR3 loop is CASSEDRRLRNTIYF. The CDR3, as DNA: TGTGCCAGCAGTGAAGATAGGCGGCTCAGAAACACCATATATTTT.

The chain is built from TRBV7-2 and TRBJ2-5; D might be TRBD2 (5 bases). The ends were cut back, 5 bases at V and 5 bases at J, with 15 bases in the middle. The CDR3 length is 14 residues. Germline V gene data show CDR1 as SGHTA and CDR2 as FQGNSA. The CDR3 protein is CASSARGSRETQYF. CDR3 in DNA: TGTGCCAGCAGCGCACGGGGAAGCAGGGAGACCCAGTACTTC. The full variable domain, completed using reference TRBV7-2 and TRBJ2-5, is GAGVSQSPSNKVTEKGKDVELRCDPISGHTALYWYRQSLGQGLEFLIYFQGNSAPDKSGLPSDRFSAERTGGSVSTLTIQRTQQEDSAVYLCASSARGSRETQYFGPGTRLLVL.

The chain has TRBV6-1 and TRBJ1-5, with 7 bases fitting TRBD1. The germline V gene encodes CDR1 MNHNS and CDR2 SASEGT. V shed 7 bases and J 4 bases; nucleotides not matched to a gene: 4. The CDR3 covers 13 residues. This CDR3 reads CASTRQGNQPQHF. In DNA form, the CDR3 reads TGTGCCAGCACTAGACAGGGTAATCAGCCCCAGCATTTT.

The chain employs TRBV28 and TRBJ1-1, with 7 positions matching TRBD1. This CDR3 comprises 11 residues. The germline V gene has CDR1 MDHEN and CDR2 SYDVKM. V lost 4 bases, J lost 9 bases, and 2 bases stayed unmatched. The CDR3 reads CASSYRGKAFF. The CDR3 DNA reads TGTGCCAGCAGTTACAGGGGTAAAGCTTTCTTT.

The chain is built from TRBV7-6 and TRBJ2-2; 9 bases are a match to TRBD2. The CDR3 extends over 14 amino acids. V lost 5 bases to trimming and J lost 6 bases; unmatched junction nucleotides: 4. In germline, CDR1 is SGHVS, CDR2 FNYEAQ. The CDR3 region is CASSGAGGPGELFF. The CDR3 DNA is TGTGCCAGCAGCGGAGCGGGGGGTCCCGGGGAGCTGTTTTTT.

About this clone: Other DNA variants within this sample encode the same CDR3. The CDR3 loop is CASSPPGGEKLFF. In DNA, the CDR3 is TGTGCCAGCTCACCACCGGGTGGGGAAAAACTGTTTTTT. The rearrangement joins TRBV18 to TRBJ1-4; the D is unclear. V was clipped by 0 bases and J by 8 bases, with 7 bases between them. This CDR3 is built from 13 residues. The germline V gene encodes CDR1 KGHSH and CDR2 LQKENI.

The V call is TRBV10-3, the J call TRBJ2-3; 10 nucleotides align to TRBD2. CDR3 length: 14 amino acids. Germline V gene lookup returns CDR1 ENHRY and CDR2 SYGVKD. The V segment lost 1 base and the J segment 10 bases; nucleotides outside the gene matches: 5. The CDR3 nucleotides read TGTGCCATCAGTGAGTTGGCTAGCGGGAGCGCGCAGTATTTT. Translation: CAISELASGSAQYF.

CDR3 bases: TGTGCCAGGACGTACGGGGGACAGGGTCAGTACGAGCAGTACTTC. Encoded protein: CARTYGGQGQYEQYF. The chain has TRBV6-4 and TRBJ2-7; 9 nucleotides match TRBD1. The CDR3 consists of 15 residues. V shed 9 bases and J 4 bases; nucleotides not matched to a gene: 13. The V gene's germline CDR1 is MRHNA and CDR2 SNTAGT.

V is TRBV4-1 and J is TRBJ2-3; D unclear. Looked up from germline, CDR1 is MGHRA and CDR2 is YSYEKL. The length of the CDR3 is 12 residues. V shed 0 bases and J shed 6 bases, with 4 bases lying between them. The CDR3 loop reads CASSQDWDTQYF. The DNA for the CDR3 is TGCGCCAGCAGCCAAGACTGGGATACGCAGTATTTT.

This chain connects TRBV30 to TRBJ2-1; D unclear. The CDR3 has 13 amino acids. V dropped 5 bases and J dropped 0 bases, with 8 bases sitting between them. Germline V lookup: CDR1 GTSNPN, CDR2 SVGIG (reference sequence). The CDR3 DNA sequence: TGTGCCTGGTGCCAGAACTCCTACAATGAGCAGTTCTTC. As protein: CAWCQNSYNEQFF.